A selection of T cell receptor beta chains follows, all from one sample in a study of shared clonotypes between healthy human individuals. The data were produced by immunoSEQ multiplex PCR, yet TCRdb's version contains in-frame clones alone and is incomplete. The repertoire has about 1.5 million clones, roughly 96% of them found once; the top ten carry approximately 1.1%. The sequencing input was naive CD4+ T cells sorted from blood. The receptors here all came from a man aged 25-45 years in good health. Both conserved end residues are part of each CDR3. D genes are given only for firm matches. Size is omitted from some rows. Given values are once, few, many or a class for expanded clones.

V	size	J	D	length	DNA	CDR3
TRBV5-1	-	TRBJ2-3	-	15	TGCGCCAGCAGCTTGAGGGAAACCGGCACAGATACGCAGTATTTT	CASSLRETGTDTQYF
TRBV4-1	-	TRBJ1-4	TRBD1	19	TGCGCCAGCAGCCCACATGGGCTAGGACAGGGGGCTGCTAATGAAAAACTGTTTTTT	CASSPHGLGQGAANEKLFF
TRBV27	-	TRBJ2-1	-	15	TGTGCCAGCAGTGCTCGGAGGAGCTCCTACAATGAGCAGTTCTTC	CASSARRSSYNEQFF
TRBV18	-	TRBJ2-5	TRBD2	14	TGTGCCAGCTCACCTCTAGCGGGACCGGAGACCCAGTACTTC	CASSPLAGPETQYF
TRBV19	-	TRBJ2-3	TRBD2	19	TGTGCCAGTACGGGGCTAGCGGGAGGTATGGCAGTGAGCACAGATACGCAGTATTTT	CASTGLAGGMAVSTDTQYF
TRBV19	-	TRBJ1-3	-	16	TGTGCCAGTAGTGATCGGACGACCAGCTCTGGAAACACCATATATTTT	CASSDRTTSSGNTIYF
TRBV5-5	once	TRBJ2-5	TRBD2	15	TGTGCCAGCAGCTTGGAGTCTAGCGGGAAGGAGACCCAGTACTTC	CASSLESSGKETQYF
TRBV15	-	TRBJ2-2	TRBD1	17	TGTGCCACCAGCGATCCTAGGACGGGACAGAGGACCGGGGAGCTGTTTTTT	CATSDPRTGQRTGELFF
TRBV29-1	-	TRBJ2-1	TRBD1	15	TGCAGCGTTGATGGCGTCGACAGGGGAGTAAATGAGCAGTTCTTC	CSVDGVDRGVNEQFF
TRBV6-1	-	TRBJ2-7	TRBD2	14	TGTGCCAGCAGGGCCGGGACTACTTCCTACGAGCAGTACTTC	CASRAGTTSYEQYF
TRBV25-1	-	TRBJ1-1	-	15	TGTGCCAGCAGTCGAGGGGGAAGGGGAAACACTGAAGCTTTCTTT	CASSRGGRGNTEAFF
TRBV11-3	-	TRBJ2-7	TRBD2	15	TGTGCCAGCAGCAAGGCCGGGACTAGCGGCTACGAGCAGTACTTC	CASSKAGTSGYEQYF
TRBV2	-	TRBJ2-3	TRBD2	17	TGTGCCAGCAGTGACCTGGTACTAGCGGGAGGTGGAGATACGCAGTATTTT	CASSDLVLAGGGDTQYF
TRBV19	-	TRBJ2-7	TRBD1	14	TGTGCCAGTAGTACGAGGCAGGGGGTCCACGAGCAGTACTTC	CASSTRQGVHEQYF
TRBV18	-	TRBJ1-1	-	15	TGTGCCAGCTCACCACCTACCGGTGGGGACACTGAAGCTTTCTTT	CASSPPTGGDTEAFF
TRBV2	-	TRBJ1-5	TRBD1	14	TGTGCCAGCAGTGGGACAGGGGCAGGACAGCCCCAGCATTTT	CASSGTGAGQPQHF
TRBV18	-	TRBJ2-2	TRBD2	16	TGTGCCAGCTCACCGACTAGCGGGAGAAGCTCCGGGGAGCTGTTTTTT	CASSPTSGRSSGELFF
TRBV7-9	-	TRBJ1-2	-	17	TGTGCCAGCAGCTTATTGTCCACCACCCCCGGGATCTATGGCTACACCTTC	CASSLLSTTPGIYGYTF
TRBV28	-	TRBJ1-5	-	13	TGTGCCAGCAGTTTATTGGGTGGTCAGCCCCAGCATTTT	CASSLLGGQPQHF
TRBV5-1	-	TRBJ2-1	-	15	TGCGCCAGCAGCCCAGACGCGGGGACCTACAATGAGCAGTTCTTC	CASSPDAGTYNEQFF
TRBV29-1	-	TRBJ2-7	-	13	TGCAGCGCAACGCGGGATAGCCCTTTTGAGCAGTACTTC	CSATRDSPFEQYF
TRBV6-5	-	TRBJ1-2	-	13	TGTGCCAGCAGTTACCACGCAAACTATGGCTACACCTTC	CASSYHANYGYTF
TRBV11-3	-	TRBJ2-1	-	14	TGTGCCAGCAGCTTCGAGGGAGTCGGCAATGAGCAGTTCTTC	CASSFEGVGNEQFF
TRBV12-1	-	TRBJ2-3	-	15	TGTGCCAGCAGACACGGGGACTTCTGCACAGATACGCAGTATTTT	CASRHGDFCTDTQYF
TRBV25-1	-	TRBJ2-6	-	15	TGTGCCAGCAGCCCTGACGGCTCTGGGGCCAACGTCCTGACTTTC	CASSPDGSGANVLTF
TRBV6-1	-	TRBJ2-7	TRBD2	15	TGTGCCAGCAGTGAAGTCGGGGGGGTTCTGAGCGAGCAGTACTTC	CASSEVGGVLSEQYF
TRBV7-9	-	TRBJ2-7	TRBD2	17	TGTGCCAGCAGCACCGGACTAGCGGGAGTTGAAGAAGACGAGCAGTACTTC	CASSTGLAGVEEDEQYF
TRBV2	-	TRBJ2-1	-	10	TGTGCCAGCTACTACAATGAGCAGTTCTTC	CASYYNEQFF
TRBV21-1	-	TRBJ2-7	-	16	TGTGCCAGCAGCAAAGCGAGACACCTTAGTCCCTACGAGCAGTACTTC	CASSKARHLSPYEQYF
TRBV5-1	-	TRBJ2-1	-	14	TGCGCCAGCAGCTTGGTGGGGGCGGAAAATGAGCAGTTCTTC	CASSLVGAENEQFF
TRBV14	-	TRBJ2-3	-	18	TGTGCCAGCAGCCAAGTAAAAACCCGGGACATGTTAACAGATACGCAGTATTTT	CASSQVKTRDMLTDTQYF
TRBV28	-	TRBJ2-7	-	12	TGTGCCAGCAGTGTCTTAGGCTACGAGCAGTACTTC	CASSVLGYEQYF
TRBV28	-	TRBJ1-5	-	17	TGTGCCAGCAGCAACCCCGAGGCAGGGTTGATCCGGCAGCCCCAGCATTTT	CASSNPEAGLIRQPQHF
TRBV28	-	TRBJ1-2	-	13	TGTGCCAGCAGGCCGGGGGCGGGACGTGGCTACACCTTC	CASRPGAGRGYTF
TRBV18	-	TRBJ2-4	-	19	TGTGCCAGCTCGCCTACATTAGACAGGACGGCTTTTAGCAAAAACATTCAGTACTTC	CASSPTLDRTAFSKNIQYF
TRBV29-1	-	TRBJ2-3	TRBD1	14	TGCAGCGCAGCTGCCGGTACAGGGGCATATACGCAGTATTTT	CSAAAGTGAYTQYF
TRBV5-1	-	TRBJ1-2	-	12	TGCGCCAGCAGCTGGGCCCCGGGAGGCTACACCTTC	CASSWAPGGYTF
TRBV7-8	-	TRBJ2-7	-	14	TGTGCCAGCAGCCGAGGGATGAGGGGCTACGAGCAGTACTTC	CASSRGMRGYEQYF
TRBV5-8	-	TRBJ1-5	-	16	TGTGCCAGCAGCTTGGGTACAGGGATTAGCAATCAGCCCCAGCATTTT	CASSLGTGISNQPQHF
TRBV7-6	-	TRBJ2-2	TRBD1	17	TGTGCCAGCAGTGGCGCAGGGGGTGACTTTGGTGCCGGGGAGCTGTTTTTT	CASSGAGGDFGAGELFF
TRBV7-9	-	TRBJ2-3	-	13	TGTGCCAGCAGCAGAAGGACCACAGATACGCAGTATTTT	CASSRRTTDTQYF
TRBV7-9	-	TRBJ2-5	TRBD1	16	TGTGCCAGCAGCCCACGAGGGACAGGGGGCGCGGTGACCCAGTACTTC	CASSPRGTGGAVTQYF
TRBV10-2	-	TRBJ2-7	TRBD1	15	TGCGCCAGCAGTATGGGACAGGGCTCCCCCTACGAGCAGTACTTC	CASSMGQGSPYEQYF
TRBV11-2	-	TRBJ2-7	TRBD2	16	TGTGCCAGCAGAGGACTAGCGGGTGACCGTGCCTACGAGCAGTACTTC	CASRGLAGDRAYEQYF
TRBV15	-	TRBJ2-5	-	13	TGTGCCACCAGCAGAGGGAAATGGGAGACCCAGTACTTC	CATSRGKWETQYF